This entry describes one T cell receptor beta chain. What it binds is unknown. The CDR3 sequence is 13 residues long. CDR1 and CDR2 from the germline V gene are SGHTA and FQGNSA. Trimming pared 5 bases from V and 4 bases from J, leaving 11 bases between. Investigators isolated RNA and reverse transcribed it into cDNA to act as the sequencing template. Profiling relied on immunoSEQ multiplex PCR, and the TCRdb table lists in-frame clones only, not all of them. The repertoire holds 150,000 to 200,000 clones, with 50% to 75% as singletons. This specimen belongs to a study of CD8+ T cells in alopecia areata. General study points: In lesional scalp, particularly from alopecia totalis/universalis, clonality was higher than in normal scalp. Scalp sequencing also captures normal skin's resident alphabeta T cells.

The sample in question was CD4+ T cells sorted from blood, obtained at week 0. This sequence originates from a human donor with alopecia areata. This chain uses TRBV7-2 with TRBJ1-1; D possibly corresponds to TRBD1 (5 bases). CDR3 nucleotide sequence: TGTGCCAGCAGCCAGGGTAAAGGCACTGAAGCTTTCTTT. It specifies CASSQGKGTEAFF.